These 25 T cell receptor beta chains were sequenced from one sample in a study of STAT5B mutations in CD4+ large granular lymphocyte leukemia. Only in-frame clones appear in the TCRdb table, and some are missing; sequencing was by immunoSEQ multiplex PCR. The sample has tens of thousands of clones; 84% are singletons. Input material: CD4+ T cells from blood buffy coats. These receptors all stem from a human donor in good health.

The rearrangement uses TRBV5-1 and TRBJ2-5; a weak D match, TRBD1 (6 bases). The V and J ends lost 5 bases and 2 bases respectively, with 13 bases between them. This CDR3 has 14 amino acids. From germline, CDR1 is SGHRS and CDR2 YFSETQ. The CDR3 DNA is TGCGCCAGCAGTCGGGACACCTTTCAAGAGACCCAGTACTTC. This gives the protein CASSRDTFQETQYF.

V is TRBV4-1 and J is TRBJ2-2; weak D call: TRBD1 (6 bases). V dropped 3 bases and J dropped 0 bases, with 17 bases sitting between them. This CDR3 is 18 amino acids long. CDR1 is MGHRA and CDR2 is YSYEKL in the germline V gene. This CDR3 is CASSHRTDFWSNTGELFF. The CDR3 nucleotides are TGCGCCAGCAGCCATCGGACAGATTTTTGGTCGAACACCGGGGAGCTGTTTTTT.

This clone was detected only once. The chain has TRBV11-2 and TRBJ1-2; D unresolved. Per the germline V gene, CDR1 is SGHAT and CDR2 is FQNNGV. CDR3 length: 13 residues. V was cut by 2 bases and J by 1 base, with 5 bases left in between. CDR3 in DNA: TGTGCCAGCAGCTTATACAGTAACTATGGCTACACCTTC. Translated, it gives CASSLYSNYGYTF.

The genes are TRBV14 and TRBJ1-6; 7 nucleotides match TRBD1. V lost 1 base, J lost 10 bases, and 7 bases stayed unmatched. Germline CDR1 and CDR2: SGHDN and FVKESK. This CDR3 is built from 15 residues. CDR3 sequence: CASSQVPGGYSPLHF. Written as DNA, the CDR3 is TGTGCCAGCAGCCAAGTGCCAGGGGGGTACTCACCCCTCCACTTT.

CDR3: CASSQRDLYEQYF. In DNA form, the CDR3 reads TGTGCCAGCAGCCAGAGGGACCTTTACGAGCAGTACTTC. The chain has TRBV7-2 and TRBJ2-7; D is possibly TRBD1 or TRBD2 (5 bases each). This CDR3 spans 13 amino acids. Trimming stripped 5 bases from V and 4 bases from J, with 12 bases between. The germline gives CDR1 SGHTA, CDR2 FQGNSA.

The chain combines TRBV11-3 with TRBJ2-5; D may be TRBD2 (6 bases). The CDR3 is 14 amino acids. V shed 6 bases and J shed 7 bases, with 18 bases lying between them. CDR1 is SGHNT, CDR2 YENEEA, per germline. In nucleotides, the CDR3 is TGTGCCAGCAGTCGGGACGGACTCGGGGGGACCCAGTACTTC. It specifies CASSRDGLGGTQYF.

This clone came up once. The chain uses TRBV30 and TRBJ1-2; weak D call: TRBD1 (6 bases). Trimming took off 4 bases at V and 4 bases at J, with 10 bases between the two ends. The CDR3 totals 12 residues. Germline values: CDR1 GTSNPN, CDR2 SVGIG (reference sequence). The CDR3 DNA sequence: TGTGCCTGGACAGGGGAAAGCTATGGCTACACCTTC. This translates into CAWTGESYGYTF.

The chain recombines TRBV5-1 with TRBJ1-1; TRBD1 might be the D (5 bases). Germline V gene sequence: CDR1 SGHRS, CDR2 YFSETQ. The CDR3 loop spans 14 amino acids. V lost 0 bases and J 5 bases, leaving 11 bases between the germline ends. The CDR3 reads CASSLGGLLTEAFF. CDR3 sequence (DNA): TGCGCCAGCAGCTTGGGGGGACTTCTAACTGAAGCTTTCTTT.

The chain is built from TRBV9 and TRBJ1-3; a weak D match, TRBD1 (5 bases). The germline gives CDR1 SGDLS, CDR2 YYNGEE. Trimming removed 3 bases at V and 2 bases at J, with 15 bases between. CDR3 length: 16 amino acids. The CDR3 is CASSAGEGRTGNTIYF. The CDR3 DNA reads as TGTGCCAGCAGCGCCGGGGAGGGGAGGACTGGAAACACCATATATTTT.

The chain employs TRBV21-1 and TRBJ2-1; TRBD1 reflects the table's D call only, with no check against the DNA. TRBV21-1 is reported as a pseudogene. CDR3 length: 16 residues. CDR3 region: CASSKTRGTGRVEQFF. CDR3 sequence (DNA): TGTGCCAGCAGCAAGACGAGGGGTACAGGGCGGGTTGAGCAGTTCTTC.

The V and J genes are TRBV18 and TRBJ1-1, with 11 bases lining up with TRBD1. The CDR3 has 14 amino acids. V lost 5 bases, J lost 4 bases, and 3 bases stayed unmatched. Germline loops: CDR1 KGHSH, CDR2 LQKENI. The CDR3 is CASSLGTGGTEAFF. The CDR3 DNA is TGTGCCAGCTCATTGGGGACAGGGGGCACTGAAGCTTTCTTT.

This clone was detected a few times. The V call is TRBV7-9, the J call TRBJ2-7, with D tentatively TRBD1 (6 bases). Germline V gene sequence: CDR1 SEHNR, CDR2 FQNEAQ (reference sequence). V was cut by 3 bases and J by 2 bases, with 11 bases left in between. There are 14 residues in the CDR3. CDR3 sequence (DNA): TGTGCCAGCAGCTTTTTGGACAGCGCCTACGAGCAGTACTTC. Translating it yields CASSFLDSAYEQYF.

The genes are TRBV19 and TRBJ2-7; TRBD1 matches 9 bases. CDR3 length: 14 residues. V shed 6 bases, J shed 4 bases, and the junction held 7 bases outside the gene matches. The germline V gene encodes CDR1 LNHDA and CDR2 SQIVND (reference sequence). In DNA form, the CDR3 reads TGTGCCAGTAGCCTCGGGACAGGGACGTACGAGCAGTACTTC. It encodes CASSLGTGTYEQYF.

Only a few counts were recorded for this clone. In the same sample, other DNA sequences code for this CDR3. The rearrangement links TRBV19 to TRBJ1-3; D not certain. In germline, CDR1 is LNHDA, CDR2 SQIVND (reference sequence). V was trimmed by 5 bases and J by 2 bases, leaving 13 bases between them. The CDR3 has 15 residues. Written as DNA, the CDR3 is TGTGCCAGTAGTTTAACCTCAGGAGCTGGAAACACCATATATTTT. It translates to CASSLTSGAGNTIYF.

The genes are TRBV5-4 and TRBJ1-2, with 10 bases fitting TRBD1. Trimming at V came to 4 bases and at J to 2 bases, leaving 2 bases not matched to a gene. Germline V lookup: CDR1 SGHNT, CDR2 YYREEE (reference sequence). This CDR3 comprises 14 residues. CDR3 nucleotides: TGTGCCAGCAGCCCGGGACAGGGGAACTATGGCTACACCTTC. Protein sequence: CASSPGQGNYGYTF.

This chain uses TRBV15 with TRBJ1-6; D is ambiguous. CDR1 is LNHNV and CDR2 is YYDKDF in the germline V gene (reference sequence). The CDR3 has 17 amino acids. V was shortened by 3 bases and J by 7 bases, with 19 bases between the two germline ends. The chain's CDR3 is CATSREVGRGFNSPLHF. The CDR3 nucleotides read TGTGCCACCAGCAGGGAGGTGGGGAGAGGATTCAATTCACCCCTCCACTTT.

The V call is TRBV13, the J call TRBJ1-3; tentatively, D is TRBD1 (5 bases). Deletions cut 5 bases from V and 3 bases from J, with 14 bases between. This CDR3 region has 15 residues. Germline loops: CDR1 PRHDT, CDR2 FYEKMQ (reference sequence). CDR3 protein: CASSNNGGIGNTIYF. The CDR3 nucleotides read TGTGCCAGCAGCAACAACGGGGGTATTGGAAACACCATATATTTT.

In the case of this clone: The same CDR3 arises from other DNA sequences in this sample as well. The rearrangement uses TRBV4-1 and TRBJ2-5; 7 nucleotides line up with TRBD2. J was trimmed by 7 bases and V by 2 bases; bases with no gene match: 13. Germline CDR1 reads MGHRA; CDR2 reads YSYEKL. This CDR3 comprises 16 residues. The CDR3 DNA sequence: TGCGCCAGCAGCCAACCCTCAGCGGGGTCTAGGGGGACCCAGTACTTC. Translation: CASSQPSAGSRGTQYF.

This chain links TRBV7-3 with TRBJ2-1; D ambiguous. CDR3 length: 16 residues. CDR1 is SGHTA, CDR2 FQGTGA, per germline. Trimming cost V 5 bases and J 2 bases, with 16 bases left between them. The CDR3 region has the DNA TGTGCCAGCAGCCCCGACTTAGTCCTCACCTACAATGAGCAGTTCTTC. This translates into CASSPDLVLTYNEQFF.

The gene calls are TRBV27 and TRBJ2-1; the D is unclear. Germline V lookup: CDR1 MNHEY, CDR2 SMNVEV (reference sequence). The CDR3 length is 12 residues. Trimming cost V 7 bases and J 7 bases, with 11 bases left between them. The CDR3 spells CASTTRWNEQFF. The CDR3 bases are TGTGCCAGCACCACCAGGTGGAATGAGCAGTTCTTC.

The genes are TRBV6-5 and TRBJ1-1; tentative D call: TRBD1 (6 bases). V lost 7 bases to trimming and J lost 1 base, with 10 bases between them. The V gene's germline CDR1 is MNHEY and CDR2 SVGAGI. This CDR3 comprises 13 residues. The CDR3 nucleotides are TGTGCCAGCACCAGGGGCGGGAACACTGAAGCTTTCTTT. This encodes CASTRGGNTEAFF.

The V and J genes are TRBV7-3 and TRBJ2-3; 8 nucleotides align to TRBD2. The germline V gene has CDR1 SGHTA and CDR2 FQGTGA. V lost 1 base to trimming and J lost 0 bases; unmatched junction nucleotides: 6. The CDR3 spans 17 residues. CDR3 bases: TGTGCCAGCAGCTTAAGCGGTAGCGGGACAAGCACAGATACGCAGTATTTT. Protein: CASSLSGSGTSTDTQYF.

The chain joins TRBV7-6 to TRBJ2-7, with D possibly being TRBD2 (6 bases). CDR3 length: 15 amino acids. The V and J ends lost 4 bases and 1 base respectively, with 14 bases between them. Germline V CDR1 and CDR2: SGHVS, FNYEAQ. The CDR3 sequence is CASSSRARGSYEQYF. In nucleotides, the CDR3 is TGTGCCAGCAGCTCCAGGGCGCGGGGTTCCTACGAGCAGTACTTC.

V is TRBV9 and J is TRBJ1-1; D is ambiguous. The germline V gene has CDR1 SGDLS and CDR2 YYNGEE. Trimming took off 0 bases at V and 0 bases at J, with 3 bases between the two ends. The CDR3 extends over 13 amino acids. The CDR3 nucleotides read TGTGCCAGCAGCGTAGCTATGAACACTGAAGCTTTCTTT. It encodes CASSVAMNTEAFF.

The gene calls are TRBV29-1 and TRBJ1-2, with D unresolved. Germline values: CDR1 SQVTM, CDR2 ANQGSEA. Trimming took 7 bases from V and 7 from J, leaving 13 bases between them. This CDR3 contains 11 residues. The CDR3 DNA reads TGCAGCGGGTGGGAATTGGGTGGCTACACCTTC. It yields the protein CSGWELGGYTF. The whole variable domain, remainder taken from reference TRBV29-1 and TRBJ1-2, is SAVISQKPSRDICQRGTSLTIQCQVDSQVTMMFWYRQQPGQSLTLIATANQGSEATYESGFVIDKFPISRPNLTFSTLTVSNMSPEDSSIYLCSGWELGGYTFGSGTRLTVV.